This T cell receptor (beta chain) emerged from a study of CD8 T cells in ankylosing spondylitis. Broader study findings: Disease-linked clones were found to be CD8+ and relatively rare in peripheral blood. Matched ankylosing spondylitis synovial fluid reportedly showed significant enrichment of disease-linked clones. Among TCR beta sequences, a motif of several highly homologous variants appeared characteristic of ankylosing spondylitis blood.

Trimming removed 4 bases at V and 0 bases at J, with 3 bases between. The CDR3 covers 13 residues. Germline CDR1 and CDR2: LNHDA and SQIVND (reference sequence). Concerning this clonotype itself: Its antigen remains unknown.

Preparation of TCR beta libraries was done by quantitative 5'-RACE with molecular barcodes. TCRdb passed the 5' RACE reads through MiXCR, listing each CDR3 protein once. The sample consists of more than 150,000 distinct CDR3 sequences, about 13% of them appearing once. The sample taken for sequencing was blood, either unsorted or a sorted T cell fraction (not recorded which). V usage is TRBV19 and J usage is TRBJ2-2; D remains unclear. The clonotype was recovered from a male donor with ankylosing spondylitis or in good health (not recorded which). The CDR3 loop reads CASSKANTGELFF. CDR3 DNA sequence: TGTGCCAGTAGTAAGGCGAACACCGGGGAGCTGTTTTTT.